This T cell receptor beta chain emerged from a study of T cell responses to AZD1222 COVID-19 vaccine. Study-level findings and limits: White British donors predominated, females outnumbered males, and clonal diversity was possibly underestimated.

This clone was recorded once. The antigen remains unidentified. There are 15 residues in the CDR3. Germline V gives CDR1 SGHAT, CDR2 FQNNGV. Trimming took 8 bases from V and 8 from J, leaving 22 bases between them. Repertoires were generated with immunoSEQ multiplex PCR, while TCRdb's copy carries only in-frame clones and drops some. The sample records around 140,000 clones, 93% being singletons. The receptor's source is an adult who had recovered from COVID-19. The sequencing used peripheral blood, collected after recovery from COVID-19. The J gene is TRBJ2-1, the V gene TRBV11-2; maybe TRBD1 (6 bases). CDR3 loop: CASGPGTRFFHEQFF. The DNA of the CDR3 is TGTGCCAGCGGACCCGGGACAAGGTTTTTCCATGAGCAGTTCTTC. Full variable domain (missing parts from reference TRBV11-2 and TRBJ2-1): EAGVAQSPRYKIIEKRQSVAFWCNPISGHATLYWYQQILGQGPKLLIQFQNNGVVDDSQLPKDRFSAERLKGVDSTLKIQPAKLEDSAVYLCASGPGTRFFHEQFFGPGTRLTVL.